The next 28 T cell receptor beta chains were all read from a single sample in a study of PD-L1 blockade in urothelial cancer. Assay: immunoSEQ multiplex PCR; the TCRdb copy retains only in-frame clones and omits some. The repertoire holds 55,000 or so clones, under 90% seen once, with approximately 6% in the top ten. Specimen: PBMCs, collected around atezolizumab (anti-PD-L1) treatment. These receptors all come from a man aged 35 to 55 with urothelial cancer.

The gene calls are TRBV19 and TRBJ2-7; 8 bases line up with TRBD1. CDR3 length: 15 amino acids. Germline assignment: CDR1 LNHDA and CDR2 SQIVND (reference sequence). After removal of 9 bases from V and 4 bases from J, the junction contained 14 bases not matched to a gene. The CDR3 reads CASRSPDRGVYEQYF. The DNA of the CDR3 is TGTGCCAGCAGATCGCCAGACAGGGGCGTATACGAGCAGTACTTC.

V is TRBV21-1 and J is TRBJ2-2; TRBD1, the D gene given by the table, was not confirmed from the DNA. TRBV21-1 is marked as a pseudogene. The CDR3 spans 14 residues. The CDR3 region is CASSRGQRTGELFF. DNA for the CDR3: TGTGCCAGCAGCAGAGGACAGCGCACCGGGGAGCTGTTTTTT.

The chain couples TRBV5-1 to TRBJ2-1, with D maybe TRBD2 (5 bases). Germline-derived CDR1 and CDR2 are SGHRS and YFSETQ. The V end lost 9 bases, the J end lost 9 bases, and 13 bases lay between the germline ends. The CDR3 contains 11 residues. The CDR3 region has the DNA TGCGCCACTACGCTCGGAGGTGAGCAGTTCTTC. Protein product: CATTLGGEQFF.

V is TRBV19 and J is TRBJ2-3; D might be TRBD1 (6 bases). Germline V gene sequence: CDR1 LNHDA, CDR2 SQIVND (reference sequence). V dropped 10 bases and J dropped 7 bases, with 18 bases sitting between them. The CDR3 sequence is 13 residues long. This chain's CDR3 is CATPGVVRHTQYF. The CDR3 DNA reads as TGTGCCACCCCAGGGGTGGTGCGGCATACGCAGTATTTT.

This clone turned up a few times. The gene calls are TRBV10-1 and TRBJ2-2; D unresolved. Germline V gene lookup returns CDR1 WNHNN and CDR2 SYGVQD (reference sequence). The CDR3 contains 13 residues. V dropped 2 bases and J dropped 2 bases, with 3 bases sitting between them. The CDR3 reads CASSEINTGELFF. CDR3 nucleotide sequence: TGCGCCAGCAGTGAGATAAACACCGGGGAGCTGTTTTTT.

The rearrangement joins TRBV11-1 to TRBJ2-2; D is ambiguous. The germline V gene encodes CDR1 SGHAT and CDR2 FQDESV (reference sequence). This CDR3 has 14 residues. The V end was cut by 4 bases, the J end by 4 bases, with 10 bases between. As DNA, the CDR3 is TGTGCCAGCAGCTCCGAACACACCACCGGGGAGCTGTTTTTT. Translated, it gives CASSSEHTTGELFF.

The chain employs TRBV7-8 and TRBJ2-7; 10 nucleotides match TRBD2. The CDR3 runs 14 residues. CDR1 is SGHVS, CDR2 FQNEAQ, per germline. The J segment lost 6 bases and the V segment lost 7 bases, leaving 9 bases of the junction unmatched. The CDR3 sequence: CASTPLAGAGEQYF. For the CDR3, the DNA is TGTGCCAGCACCCCGCTAGCGGGAGCTGGCGAGCAGTACTTC.

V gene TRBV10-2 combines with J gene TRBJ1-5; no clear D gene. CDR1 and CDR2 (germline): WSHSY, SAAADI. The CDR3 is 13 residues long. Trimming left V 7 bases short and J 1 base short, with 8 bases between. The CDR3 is CASTRESNQPQHF. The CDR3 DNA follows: TGCGCCAGCACGAGGGAAAGCAATCAGCCCCAGCATTTT.

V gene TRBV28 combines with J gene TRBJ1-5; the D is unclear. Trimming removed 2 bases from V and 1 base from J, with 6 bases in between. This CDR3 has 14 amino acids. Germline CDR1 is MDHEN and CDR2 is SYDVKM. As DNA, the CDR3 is TGTGCCAGCAGTTTAGCAGGCAGCAATCAGCCCCAGCATTTT. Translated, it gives CASSLAGSNQPQHF.

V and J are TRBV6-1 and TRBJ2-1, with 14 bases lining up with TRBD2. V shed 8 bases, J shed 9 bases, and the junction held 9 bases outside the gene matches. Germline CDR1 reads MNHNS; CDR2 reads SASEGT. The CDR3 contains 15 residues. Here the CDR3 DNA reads TGTGCCAGCGGTAGACTAGCGGGAGGGCCGGGTGAGCAGTTCTTC. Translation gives CASGRLAGGPGEQFF.

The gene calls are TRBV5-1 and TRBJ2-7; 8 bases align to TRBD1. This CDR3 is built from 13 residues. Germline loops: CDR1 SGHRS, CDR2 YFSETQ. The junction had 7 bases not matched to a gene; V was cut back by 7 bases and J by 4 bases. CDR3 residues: CASGDRGTYEQYF. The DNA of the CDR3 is TGCGCCAGCGGAGACAGGGGCACTTACGAGCAGTACTTC.

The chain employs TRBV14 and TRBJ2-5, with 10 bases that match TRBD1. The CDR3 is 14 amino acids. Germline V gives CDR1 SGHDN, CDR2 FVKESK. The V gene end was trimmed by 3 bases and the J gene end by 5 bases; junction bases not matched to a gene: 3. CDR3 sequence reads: CASSQGDRGETQYF. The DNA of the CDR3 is TGTGCCAGCAGCCAGGGGGACAGGGGCGAGACCCAGTACTTC. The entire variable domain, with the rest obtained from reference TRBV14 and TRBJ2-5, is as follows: EAGVTQFPSHSVIEKGQTVTLRCDPISGHDNLYWYRRVMGKEIKFLLHFVKESKQDESGMPNNRFLAERTGGTYSTLKVQPAELEDSGVYFCASSQGDRGETQYFGPGTRLLVL.

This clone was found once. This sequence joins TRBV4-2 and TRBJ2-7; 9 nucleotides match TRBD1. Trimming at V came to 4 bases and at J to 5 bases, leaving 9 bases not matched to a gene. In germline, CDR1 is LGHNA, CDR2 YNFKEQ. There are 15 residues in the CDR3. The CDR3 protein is CASSLRDRASHEQYF. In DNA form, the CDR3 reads TGTGCCAGCAGCCTCCGGGACAGGGCTTCCCACGAGCAGTACTTC.

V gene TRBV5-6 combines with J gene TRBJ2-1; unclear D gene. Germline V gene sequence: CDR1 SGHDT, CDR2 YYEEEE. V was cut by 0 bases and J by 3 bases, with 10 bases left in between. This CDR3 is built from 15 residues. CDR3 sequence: CASSLAGSFYNEQFF. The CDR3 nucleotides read TGTGCCAGCAGCTTGGCCGGGTCTTTCTACAATGAGCAGTTCTTC.

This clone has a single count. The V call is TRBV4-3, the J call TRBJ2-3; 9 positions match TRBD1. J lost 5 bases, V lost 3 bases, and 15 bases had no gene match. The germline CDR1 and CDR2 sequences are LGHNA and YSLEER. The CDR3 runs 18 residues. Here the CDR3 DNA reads TGCGCCAGCAGCCATCCAGGACAGGGGAGGGCGATCATAGATACGCAGTATTTT. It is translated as CASSHPGQGRAIIDTQYF.

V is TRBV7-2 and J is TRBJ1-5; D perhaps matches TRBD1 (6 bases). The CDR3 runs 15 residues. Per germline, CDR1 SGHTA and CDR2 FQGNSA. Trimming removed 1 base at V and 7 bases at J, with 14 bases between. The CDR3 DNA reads TGTGCCAGCAGCTTAGTCCCCCCGGGACAACAGCCCCAGCATTTT. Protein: CASSLVPPGQQPQHF.

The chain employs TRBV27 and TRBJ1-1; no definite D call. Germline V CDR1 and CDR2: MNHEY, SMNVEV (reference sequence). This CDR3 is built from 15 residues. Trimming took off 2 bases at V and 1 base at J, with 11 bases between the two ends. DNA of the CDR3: TGTGCCAGCAGTTTAGGCCAAACGCCGAACACTGAAGCTTTCTTT. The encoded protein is CASSLGQTPNTEAFF.

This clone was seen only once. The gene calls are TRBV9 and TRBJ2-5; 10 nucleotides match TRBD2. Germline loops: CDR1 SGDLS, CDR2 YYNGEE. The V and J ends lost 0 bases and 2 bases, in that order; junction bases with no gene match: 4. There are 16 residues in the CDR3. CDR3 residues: CASSVVPSGSQETQYF. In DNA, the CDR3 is TGTGCCAGCAGCGTAGTTCCTAGCGGGAGTCAAGAGACCCAGTACTTC.

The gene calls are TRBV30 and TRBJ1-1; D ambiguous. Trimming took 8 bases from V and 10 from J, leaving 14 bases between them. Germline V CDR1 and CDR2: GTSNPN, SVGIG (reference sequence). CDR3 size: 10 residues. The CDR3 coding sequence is TGTGCCCTCAGCGGGCCACGAGCTTTCTTT. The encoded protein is CALSGPRAFF.

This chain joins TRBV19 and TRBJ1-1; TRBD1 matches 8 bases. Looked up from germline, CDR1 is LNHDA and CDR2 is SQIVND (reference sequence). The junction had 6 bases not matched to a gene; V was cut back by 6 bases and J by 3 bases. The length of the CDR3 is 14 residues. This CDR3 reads CASSPDRVYTEAFF. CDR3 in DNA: TGTGCCAGTAGCCCGGACAGGGTGTACACTGAAGCTTTCTTT.

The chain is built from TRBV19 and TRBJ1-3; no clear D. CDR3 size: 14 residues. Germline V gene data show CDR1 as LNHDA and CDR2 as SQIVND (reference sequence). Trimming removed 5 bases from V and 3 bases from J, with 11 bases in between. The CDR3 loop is CASSVTRDGNTIYF. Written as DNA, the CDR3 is TGTGCCAGTAGTGTGACTCGCGATGGAAACACCATATATTTT. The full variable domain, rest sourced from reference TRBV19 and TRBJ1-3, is DGGITQSPKYLFRKEGQNVTLSCEQNLNHDAMYWYRQDPGQGLRLIYYSQIVNDFQKGDIAEGYSVSREKKESFPLTVTSAQKNPTAFYLCASSVTRDGNTIYFGEGSWLTVV.

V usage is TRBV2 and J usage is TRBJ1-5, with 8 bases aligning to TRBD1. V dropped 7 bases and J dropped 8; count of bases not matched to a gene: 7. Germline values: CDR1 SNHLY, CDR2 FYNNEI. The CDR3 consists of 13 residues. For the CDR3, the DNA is TGTGCCAGCAAAATGGCAGGGGGCGAGCCCCAGCATTTT. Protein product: CASKMAGGEPQHF.

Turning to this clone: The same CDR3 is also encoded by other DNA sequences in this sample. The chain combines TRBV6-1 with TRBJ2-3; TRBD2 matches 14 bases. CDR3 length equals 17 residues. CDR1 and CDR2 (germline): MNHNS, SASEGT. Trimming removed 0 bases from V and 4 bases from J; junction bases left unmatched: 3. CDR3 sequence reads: CASSEARGLAGADTQYF. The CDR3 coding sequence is TGTGCCAGCAGTGAAGCACGGGGACTAGCGGGAGCAGATACGCAGTATTTT.

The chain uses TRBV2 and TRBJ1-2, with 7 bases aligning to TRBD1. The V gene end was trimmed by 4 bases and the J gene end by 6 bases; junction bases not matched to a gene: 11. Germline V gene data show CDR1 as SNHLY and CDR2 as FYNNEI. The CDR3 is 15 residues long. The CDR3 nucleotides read TGTGCCAGCAGTGTTCAACAGGGGAGACCGAATGGCTACACCTTC. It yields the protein CASSVQQGRPNGYTF.

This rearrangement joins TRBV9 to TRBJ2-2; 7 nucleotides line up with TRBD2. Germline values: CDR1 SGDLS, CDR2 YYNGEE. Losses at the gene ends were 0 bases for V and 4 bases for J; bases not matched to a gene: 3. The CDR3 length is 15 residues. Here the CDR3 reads CASSVGGGITGELFF. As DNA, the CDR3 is TGTGCCAGCAGCGTAGGGGGGGGTATCACCGGGGAGCTGTTTTTT.

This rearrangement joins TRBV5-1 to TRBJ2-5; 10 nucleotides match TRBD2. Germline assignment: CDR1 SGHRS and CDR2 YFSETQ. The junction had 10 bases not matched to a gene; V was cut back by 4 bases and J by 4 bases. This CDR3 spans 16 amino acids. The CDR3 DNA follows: TGCGCCAGCAGCCCGCGAGCGGGAGGGGACGGAGAGACCCAGTACTTC. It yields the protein CASSPRAGGDGETQYF.

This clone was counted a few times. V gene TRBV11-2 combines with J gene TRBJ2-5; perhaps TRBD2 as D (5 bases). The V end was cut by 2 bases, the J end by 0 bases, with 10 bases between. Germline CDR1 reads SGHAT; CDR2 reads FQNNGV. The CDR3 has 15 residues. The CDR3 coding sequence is TGTGCCAGCAGCTTAACGGGGTATCACCAAGAGACCCAGTACTTC. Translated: CASSLTGYHQETQYF.

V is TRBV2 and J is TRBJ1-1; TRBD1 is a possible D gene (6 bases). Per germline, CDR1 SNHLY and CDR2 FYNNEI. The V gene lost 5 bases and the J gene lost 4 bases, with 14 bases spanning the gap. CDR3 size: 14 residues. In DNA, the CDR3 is TGTGCCAGCAGTCCACAGGGCTCGGTCACTGAAGCTTTCTTT. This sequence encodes CASSPQGSVTEAFF.